This TCR beta chain was documented in a study of T cell responses to AZD1222 COVID-19 vaccine. Profiled with immunoSEQ multiplex PCR; TCRdb holds only in-frame clones, not every one. The sample comprises roughly 120,000 clones, around 89% of which are singletons, and around 4% rests with the top ten. Trimming removed 0 bases from V and 0 bases from J, with 11 bases in between. The germline gives CDR1 GTSNPN, CDR2 SVGIG (reference sequence). This CDR3 contains 15 residues. The TCR comes from an adult who received the AZD1222 COVID-19 vaccine. This specimen consisted of peripheral blood, obtained 28 days after the second AZD1222 dose. V usage is TRBV30 and J usage is TRBJ1-1; tentatively, D is TRBD1 (6 bases). The CDR3 loop is CAWSVQGSMNTEAFF. The CDR3 DNA reads as TGTGCCTGGAGTGTACAGGGCAGCATGAACACTGAAGCTTTCTTT. Looking up the rest from reference TRBV30 and TRBJ1-1 gives the full variable domain: SQTIHQWPATLVQPVGSPLSLECTVEGTSNPNLYWYRQAAGRGLQLLFYSVGIGQISSEVPQNLSASRPQDRQFILSSKKLLLSDSGFYLCAWSVQGSMNTEAFFGQGTRLTVV.